The entry below gives a single T cell receptor beta chain sequence along with its context. Its antigen remains undetermined. Base qualities were left out, and no much larger clone turns up one base away. Healthy HIV-negative adults with no recently reported acute infections or vaccinations were included as donors. Every donor was a Caucasian adult living in Nashville, Tennessee, USA. CD4+ T cells were enriched by magnetic negative selection; naive cells were then positively selected on CD45RA, and the negative fraction formed the memory subset. Blood was collected by leukapheresis, and PBMCs were isolated by Ficoll-Histopaque density gradient centrifugation and then cryopreserved in liquid nitrogen vapor phase. Purity and quantity of every magnetically sorted T cell population were checked by analytical flow cytometry. From each sorted fraction, genomic DNA was isolated and quantified by UV absorbance on a Nanodrop 2000c.

The entry originates in a study of shared clonotypes between healthy human individuals (dated by TCRdb to the early 2020s). Some background on the complete study: The cohort included a few men and a couple of women between 18 and 49 years of age. Blood TCR repertoires of a handful of healthy adults were deeply sequenced to estimate repertoire size and the extent of clonotype sharing between individuals. Between about 0.94 and 8.9 billion PBMCs per donor were obtained by leukapheresis. For each donor, three plates each were used for CD4 naive and CD4 memory, two plates were used for CD8 naive, and one plate was used for CD8 memory. To increase sequencing depth and limit assay-specific biases, different laboratories used diverse techniques to prepare libraries and sequence TCR repertoires. Paper-wide results and their limitations: Pairwise subsampling indicated that sequencing depth was expected to affect the degree of clonotype sharing among donors. Compared with non-shared clonotypes, the clonotypes found in all four sorted-subset donors had higher generation probabilities. Only blood was sampled, and tissue TCR repertoires likely differ from those in blood. Incomplete sequencing was indicated by rarefaction of sorted-subset datasets, despite the large sequencing depth. Roughly 5.2% of naive CD4, 3.5% of naive CD8, roughly 2.5% of memory CD4, and roughly 0.4% of memory CD8 clonotypes were shared across several donors. The genetic and exposure-history diversity represented was limited by the small number of donors. Naive subsets generally had larger estimated clonotype richness than memory subsets did.

The CDR3 contains 14 residues, cysteine and phenylalanine counted. The read is trimmed to its CDR3 DNA, 42 bases read in frame from base 1. Ends trimmed: V by 3 bases, J by 6 bases; bases unmatched to a gene: 5. As encoded in the germline V gene, CDR1 is SGHRS while CDR2 is YFSETQ. Using the deep immunoSEQ assay, multiplex PCR amplified TCR CDR3 regions from genomic DNA. Extracted genomic DNA from each cell subset was spread evenly across all wells of several immunoSEQ 96-well plates, with each plate serving as a replicate. For sorted subsets, roughly 190 ng of genomic DNA, equivalent to around 29,000 T cell genomes, went into each replicate PCR. Purified libraries were quantified with a Qubit 3.0 fluorometer, sized on a Bioanalyzer 2100, and re-quantified with the KAPA Library Quantification kit. Every immunoSEQ 96-well plate was sequenced on a dedicated single-read 150-cycle Illumina NextSeq 550 flow cell. In the paper's pipeline: Because the immunoSEQ output held only junctional sequences and lacked quality scores, the filtering could not match the filtering applied to full-length reads. To assign V/J genes and CDR3, sequences were annotated against IMGT germline references using PyIR, a Python wrapper for IgBLAST v1.9. Reads were filtered out if the reads had weak V/J assignments (E-value above 1e-6), no CDR3, stop codons, out-of-frame junctions, or ambiguous translated residues. A V3J clonotype was defined by an identical inferred V gene, J gene, and CDR3 amino acid sequence. The percentage overlap between two repertoires was calculated by dividing the number of shared unique clonotypes by the size of the smaller repertoire. Richness of each repertoire was evaluated using RTK rarefaction, the Chao1 estimator, and Recon v2.1 estimates of unobserved clonotypes. For all TCRbeta clonotypes obtained by the gDNA method from a few donors, generation probabilities were computed with OLGA. Here the immuneACCESS table is served through TCRdb, limited to in-frame sequences with V and J called. Missing clones are a known gap in these copies; in checked studies unresolved V genes cover under half, and the rest lacks a known reason. That table gives V, J and clone size, and the DNA gave D and trimming. The sample includes around 2.5 million clones, with approximately 93% observed a single time. The top ten clonotypes cover 0.35% to 0.45% of the sample.

Recombination connected TRBV5-1 to TRBJ2-1; 8 of the junction bases match TRBD1. Sequencing was carried out using naive CD4+ T cells from PBMCs. Read against the paper, the sample's cell subset or site label means: CD45RA+ positively selected. The clonotype originates from a young man in good health. Some clones in this sample may be carry-over from other donors' samples. The sequenced DNA is TGCGCCAGCAGCTACGGGACAGGTGTCAATGAGCAGTTCTTC. Translated, it reads CASSYGTGVNEQFF.